This T cell receptor beta chain was identified during a study of vaccination effects on CD4 cells after COVID-19 (dated by TCRdb to the early 2020s). As for the study more broadly: Participants received two doses of either the BNT162b2 or the mRNA-1273 mRNA SARS-CoV-2 vaccine. Altogether, nine to ten COVID-19 convalescent patients and several SARS-CoV-2-naive healthy vaccine recipients made up the full study. In a couple of convalescent patients, pre-vaccine samples were collected 16 days and one week ahead of the first dose, 142 and 148 days after COVID-19 diagnosis. In both COVID-19 convalescent patients and infection-naive vaccine recipients, the study compared SARS-CoV-2 spike-specific CD4+ TCR repertoires from before mRNA vaccination with those from after it. Cultures from other donors in the study were sequenced with the Oncomine TCR Beta short-read assay on an Illumina iSeq 100. Here is what the overall study found, with its caveats: At late post-vaccination timepoints, both infection-induced and vaccine-induced clones showed marked clonal contraction, consistent with waning T cell responses. Limitations of the study were the small number of convalescent patients and the absence of early post-infection timepoints. In convalescent patients, the post-vaccine spike-reactive repertoire consisted mainly of new vaccine-induced clones, largely distinct from infection-induced clones.

V and J lose 4 bases and 8 bases, and a span of 14 bases separates them. The germline V gene sets CDR1 to SNHLY and CDR2 to FYNNEI. From the cysteine through the phenylalanine, the CDR3 covers 13 amino acids. Only CDR3 DNA is held: 39 bases, read in frame from base 1. The library was prepared using the immunoSEQ multiplex PCR assay. TCR beta CDR3 sequencing was performed on DNA from the cultured, isolated CD4+ T cells. Processing in the source paper ran as follows. Non-productive TCR sequences were discarded, and reads were trimmed to the CDR3 region, with only CDR3s of 7 or more amino acids retained. Antigen-specific clonotypes were identified using the MANAFEST web app by comparison of expansion in peptide wells against reference cultures. Positive clones required FDR<0.05 expansion versus reference and all other wells, odds ratio above 5, and frequency above 0.1% in two replicate wells. Clonotypes significantly expanded in SARS-CoV-2 spike wells and in at least one common cold coronavirus spike condition were defined as cross-reactive. CDR3 similarity was assessed by Levenshtein distance using the stringdist R package, and unrooted trees were constructed with ape in R 3.6.1. The source is immuneACCESS, and TCRdb retained only in-frame sequences with V and J called. Part of the clones is not carried over; for the studies checked, unresolved V genes explain less than half of this, and the remainder is unexplained. Clone size and V and J calls were adopted from that table, with D and trimming inferred from the DNA. The sample includes about 24,000 clones, with 70% to 80% observed a single time. Together, the top ten hold roughly 17% of the sample.

To identify antigen-specific CD4+ T cell clonotypes by their expansion, the ViraFEST assay first stimulated PBMC with viral peptide pools and then applied TCR sequencing. After about 9 days of culture, CD4+ T cells were isolated with the EasySep CD4+ T cell isolation kit. PCR-confirmed SARS-CoV-2 infection had occurred in convalescent patients between March and December 2020, before the Alpha, Beta and Delta variants emerged in the United States. Fewer than 2.5 million PBMC per well were cultured in IMDM with about 4.5% human AB serum, 9 to 10 IU/ml IL-2 and gentamicin, plus 10 ug/ml peptides. Half of the culture medium was replaced with fresh IL-2-containing medium on days 3 and 7. Unless noted otherwise, every peptide stimulation condition was cultured in triplicate wells. Using Ficoll-Paque Plus gradient centrifugation, PBMC were separated from whole blood and then either used fresh or cryopreserved at -140C. The spike proteins of SARS-CoV-2 and of the common cold coronaviruses HCoV-NL63, HCoV-OC43 and HCoV-229E were spanned by overlapping peptide pools. Genomic DNA was extracted from cultured CD4+ T cells with the QIAamp micro DNA kit.

To note about this clone: Its antigen is still unknown. Base qualities are not provided; no much larger clone lies one nucleotide away.

The chain employs TRBV2 and TRBJ2-5; perhaps TRBD2 is the D gene, with 7 bases matching. The starting material was CD4+ T cells from PBMCs cultured with SARS-CoV-2 spike peptides, obtained before COVID-19 vaccination. The intended sense of this specimen's cell subset or site label: SARS-CoV-2 spike overlapping peptide pool stimulation. This TCR came from a human donor who had a prior SARS-CoV-2 infection. CDR3 region: CASSANPGGTQYF. In nucleotides, the sequence is TGTGCCAGCAGTGCTAACCCGGGGGGCACCCAGTACTTC. The full variable domain, with segments outside the CDR3 supplied by the reference TRBV2 and TRBJ2-5 proteins, appears as EPEVTQTPSHQVTQMGQEVILRCVPISNHLYFYWYRQILGQKVEFLVSFYNNEISEKSEIFDDQFSVERPDGSNFTLKIRSTKLEDSAMYFCASSANPGGTQYFGPGTRLLVL.